This T cell receptor beta chain was sequenced during a study of persistence of HIV-infected CD4 T cells. As regards this clone: What it recognizes is unknown.

The immunoSEQ assay was version 4, run in survey mode. Profiling relied on immunoSEQ multiplex PCR, and the TCRdb table lists in-frame clones only, not all of them. The sample lists about 20,000 clones, approximately 65% occurring once. Study-wide results and limits: Degenerate expanded CDR3beta sequences were enriched among CMV- and Gag-responding cells.

CDR1 and CDR2 (germline): MNHEY, SVGAGI. The CDR3 has 13 amino acids. V shed 6 bases and J 4 bases; nucleotides not matched to a gene: 5. The stimulus was an HIV-1 Gag 15-mer peptide pool, 1 ug/peptide/mL. CD4+ T cells upregulating both CD40 ligand and CD69 were sorted as responding cells. This clonotype was sampled from an adult woman with HIV who was CMV-seropositive. The V call is TRBV6-5, the J call TRBJ1-2; TRBD1 matches 7 bases. This specimen was CD4+ T cells sorted from PBMCs after approximately 18-hour stimulation, taken from a patient who received antiretroviral therapy. CDR3 protein: CASREGAFYGYTF. The CDR3 bases are TGTGCCAGCAGGGAGGGGGCTTTCTATGGCTACACCTTC.